These T cell receptor beta chains were read from a single sample in a study of cytomegalovirus exposure and HLA in healthy donors. TCRdb keeps only in-frame clones here, not all; method: immunoSEQ multiplex PCR. The repertoire consists of some 130,000 clones, with roughly 89% occurring once and the leading ten covering 0.95% to 1.5%. The source material was PBMCs. The receptors stem from a woman aged 18-30 years in good health and CMV-seronegative. CDR3s include the opening cysteine and the closing phenylalanine or tryptophan. Fields, in order: clone size, D gene, V gene, J gene, CDR3 DNA, CDR3 protein. A D gene is named only where the DNA matches it firmly. Size is omitted from some rows. Given values are once, few, many or a class for expanded clones.

.	.	TRBV7-9	TRBJ1-2	TGTGCCAGCAGCTTTGGTCAGATCTACACCTTC	CASSFGQIYTF
.	TRBD1	TRBV6-5	TRBJ2-5	TGTGCCAGCACCTTACTCCGGACAGGGGAGGAGACCCAGTACTTC	CASTLLRTGEETQYF
.	.	TRBV29-1	TRBJ2-3	TGCAGCGTTTTACAGCAATCTACGCAGTATTTT	CSVLQQSTQYF
.	.	TRBV6-1	TRBJ1-2	TGTGCCAGCAGTGAAGCCCAGAACTATGGCTACACCTTC	CASSEAQNYGYTF
.	TRBD2	TRBV6-5	TRBJ2-5	TGTGCCAGCAGTTCCACCCTAGCGGGGGAAGAGACCCAGTACTTC	CASSSTLAGEETQYF
.	TRBD1	TRBV6-5	TRBJ1-2	TGTGCCAGCAGTTACTCGATGGGACAGCCCTATGGCTACACCTTC	CASSYSMGQPYGYTF
.	TRBD1	TRBV10-3	TRBJ2-1	TGTGCCATCAGTGAGTCTCGACAGGGGGCTTTCAATGAGCAGTTCTTC	CAISESRQGAFNEQFF
.	TRBD2	TRBV6-5	TRBJ2-1	TGTGCCAGCAGTTATCCCCGCGGGGGGGCTTCCGATGAGCAGTTCTTC	CASSYPRGGASDEQFF
.	TRBD1	TRBV10-1	TRBJ1-2	TGCGCCAGCAGCCCAGACAGGGCGGGCGGCTACACCTTC	CASSPDRAGGYTF
.	TRBD1	TRBV7-6	TRBJ2-7	TGTGCCAGCAGCGGGGGGACAGGGGACTCCTACGAGCAGTACTTC	CASSGGTGDSYEQYF
.	TRBD1	TRBV6-6	TRBJ2-2	TGTGCCAGCAGCCAGGACAGGGGGCAGACCGGGGAGCTGTTTTTT	CASSQDRGQTGELFF
.	.	TRBV6-6	TRBJ1-2	TGTGCCAGCAGTTACTCGGGAGCAGCCTATGGCTACACCTTC	CASSYSGAAYGYTF
.	.	TRBV4-2	TRBJ2-1	TGTGCCCCAGGGCGGAGCTCCTACAATGAGCAGTTCTTC	CAPGRSSYNEQFF
.	.	TRBV10-2	TRBJ1-5	TGCGCCAGCAGTCGACAGGATAATCAGCCCCAGCATTTT	CASSRQDNQPQHF
.	TRBD1	TRBV19	TRBJ2-3	TGTGCCAGTAATGCCAAGGACAGGGGAGGGGATACGCAGTATTTT	CASNAKDRGGDTQYF
.	.	TRBV15	TRBJ1-4	TGTGCCACCAGCAGAGATCTTGCAAGCCCTAATGAAAAACTGTTTTTT	CATSRDLASPNEKLFF
.	TRBD1	TRBV2	TRBJ2-7	TGTGCCAGCAGTTGGGACAGGCAAGGGTCCTACGAGCAGTACTTC	CASSWDRQGSYEQYF
.	.	TRBV6-6	TRBJ1-3	TGTGCCAGCAGTTACAGGGGGGGAAACACCATATATTTT	CASSYRGGNTIYF
.	TRBD1	TRBV6-1	TRBJ1-1	TGTGCCAGCAGTGCAACCACAGGGGGCCTCCTTGAGGCTTTCTTT	CASSATTGGLLEAFF
.	.	TRBV19	TRBJ2-7	TGTGCCAGTAGTATCGGGATCGGGCAGAAGTCCTACGAGCAGTACTTC	CASSIGIGQKSYEQYF
.	TRBD1	TRBV27	TRBJ1-4	TGTGCCAGCAGTCGGACAGGGTCGATGTCGGAACTGTTTTTT	CASSRTGSMSELFF
once	TRBD1	TRBV18	TRBJ1-4	TGTGCCAGCTCACCACGTGCCGGGACAGGGGATGAAAAACTGTTTTTT	CASSPRAGTGDEKLFF
.	.	TRBV6-5	TRBJ2-7	TGTGCCAGCAGTTACTCGCTCGGGGGTGACTCCTACGAGCAGTACTTC	CASSYSLGGDSYEQYF
.	.	TRBV12-5	TRBJ2-1	TGTGCTAGTGGTTTGGTACTGACGGTAGTCGGCGGTAACAATGAGCAGTTCTTC	CASGLVLTVVGGNNEQFF
.	TRBD2	TRBV27	TRBJ2-1	TGTGCCACCAGGGACTACCTCAGGCTCCATGAGCAGTTCTTC	CATRDYLRLHEQFF
.	TRBD2	TRBV10-3	TRBJ2-3	TGTGCCATCAGTTGGGAGGGACTAGATACGCAGTATTTT	CAISWEGLDTQYF
.	TRBD1	TRBV7-9	TRBJ2-7	TGTGCCAGCAGTGGAGGACAGGGCTCCTACGAGCAGTACTTC	CASSGGQGSYEQYF
.	TRBD1	TRBV6-1	TRBJ1-1	TGTGCCAGCAGTGAAGTAAGGGGGCTGGGTGAAGCTTTCTTT	CASSEVRGLGEAFF
.	.	TRBV7-3	TRBJ2-3	TGTGCCAGCAGCTTTGGCCCCGCCACAGATACGCAGTATTTT	CASSFGPATDTQYF
few	.	TRBV2	TRBJ1-2	TGTGCCAGCATGGGGGAGGGTGGCTACACCTTC	CASMGEGGYTF
.	.	TRBV10-3	TRBJ1-1	TGTGCCTCAAGGGGCAGGGTAAACACTGAAGCTTTCTTT	CASRGRVNTEAFF
.	.	TRBV5-1	TRBJ2-2	TGCGCCAGCAGCTTTCAGGGACAGAACACCGGGGAGCTGTTTTTT	CASSFQGQNTGELFF
.	TRBD1	TRBV7-6	TRBJ1-2	TGTGCCAGCAGCTTAGGTACAGGGGTGGTTGGCTACACCTTC	CASSLGTGVVGYTF
.	.	TRBV18	TRBJ2-5	TGTGCCAGCTCACCACCGGGACAAATGACGGAGACCCAGTACTTC	CASSPPGQMTETQYF
once	.	TRBV5-1	TRBJ2-3	TGCGCCAGCGCGGGACTCCTAATCACAGATACGCAGTATTTT	CASAGLLITDTQYF
.	.	TRBV15	TRBJ2-1	TGTGCCACCCAGGGGTACGGGGCCTACAATGAGCAGTTCTTC	CATQGYGAYNEQFF
.	.	TRBV29-1	TRBJ1-5	TGCAGCGTGGGGGCAGGAGGTCAGCCCCAGCATTTT	CSVGAGGQPQHF
.	.	TRBV10-3	TRBJ1-3	TGTGCCATCAGTGAGTCGGGCAGGGGCGGTGGAAACACCATATATTTT	CAISESGRGGGNTIYF
.	TRBD1	TRBV5-1	TRBJ2-5	TGCGCCAGCAGCCCGACAGGGAATTTGGAGACCCAGTACTTC	CASSPTGNLETQYF
.	TRBD1	TRBV4-1	TRBJ1-5	TGCGCCAGCAGCCCGTTGTGGGACAGGGGCAATCAGCCCCAGCATTTT	CASSPLWDRGNQPQHF
once	.	TRBV6-1	TRBJ2-7	TGTGCCAGCAGTGAATTAGTGGGGGCTGGCGAGCAGTACTTC	CASSELVGAGEQYF
.	.	TRBV7-8	TRBJ1-2	TGTGCCAGCAGCTTAGCGGCAGACAGCTATGGCTACACCTTC	CASSLAADSYGYTF
.	.	TRBV7-2	TRBJ2-1	TGTGCCAGCAGCTTCCACCGGAATGAGCAGTTCTTC	CASSFHRNEQFF